This is a list of T cell receptor beta chains from one sample in a study of control samples from healthy donors and cancer patients. Clones were sequenced by immunoSEQ multiplex PCR, and TCRdb holds only the in-frame ones, with some missing. Here the sample spans 100,000 to 150,000 clones, 92% being singletons. The sample taken for sequencing was blood. These receptors originate from a woman aged 50 to 60 in good health. The CDR3 runs from the conserved cysteine through the conserved F or W. Fields, in order: J gene, D gene, clone size, V gene, CDR3 DNA, CDR3 protein. D genes are given only for firm matches. The size of a clone is reported for some rows only, either as once, few or many, or as a class for expanded clones.

TRBJ2-5 | TRBD2 | . | TRBV11-2 | TGTGCCAGCAGCAACCTAGCGGGGGGGGTAGGGACCCAGTACTTC | CASSNLAGGVGTQYF
TRBJ1-2 | . | . | TRBV30 | TGTGCCTGGAGCGTTAACCGGGACTCAGGGGGCTACACCTTC | CAWSVNRDSGGYTF
TRBJ1-5 | . | . | TRBV19 | TGTGCCAGTAGTGCCCGGCAGGGGCGTAGCAATCAGCCCCAGCATTTT | CASSARQGRSNQPQHF
TRBJ1-2 | . | . | TRBV28 | TGTGCCAGCAGTTTGATGGATGGCTACACCTTC | CASSLMDGYTF
TRBJ2-6 | . | . | TRBV5-1 | TGCGCCAGCAGCCACAGGATATCTGGGGCCAACGTCCTGACTTTC | CASSHRISGANVLTF
TRBJ1-2 | . | once | TRBV6-1 | TGTGCCAGCAGTGAAGACAGATCCTATGGCTACACCTTC | CASSEDRSYGYTF
TRBJ2-6 | TRBD1 | once | TRBV7-9 | TGTGCCAGCAGCCGCCGGGACAGGGGGTCTGGGGCCAACGTCCTGACTTTC | CASSRRDRGSGANVLTF
TRBJ2-3 | . | . | TRBV30 | TGTGCCTGGAGTGAGTTAGGCCCAGATACGCAGTATTTT | CAWSELGPDTQYF
TRBJ1-5 | TRBD1 | . | TRBV6-5 | TGTGCCAGCAGAACAGGGGCGGACCAGCCCCAGCATTTT | CASRTGADQPQHF
TRBJ2-5 | . | . | TRBV5-1 | TGCGCCAGCAGGGAGGGCAGGGCCCAAGAGACCCAGTACTTC | CASREGRAQETQYF
TRBJ1-4 | TRBD1 | . | TRBV30 | TGTGCCTGGAGTGTACCGACAGGGAGGGCCAATGAAAAACTGTTTTTT | CAWSVPTGRANEKLFF
TRBJ2-7 | TRBD2 | . | TRBV7-2 | TGTGCCAGCAGCTCCTTTAGCGGGGGGTACACCTACGAGCAGTACTTC | CASSSFSGGYTYEQYF
TRBJ2-7 | . | . | TRBV5-4 | TGTGCCAGCAGCTCGGTGACTAGTGAGGAGCAGTACTTC | CASSSVTSEEQYF
TRBJ1-4 | . | once | TRBV30 | TGTGCCTGGAGTGTACGTGAAAAACTGTTTTTT | CAWSVREKLFF
TRBJ2-7 | TRBD2 | . | TRBV6-2/TRBV6-3 | TGTGCCAGCAGTTTCCTAGCGGGAGCCACCTACGAGCAGTACTTC | CASSFLAGATYEQYF
TRBJ2-7 | . | . | TRBV6-5 | TGTGCCTCTCAGGGGGGTTCCTACGAGCAGTACTTC | CASQGGSYEQYF
TRBJ1-1 | . | . | TRBV5-5 | TGTGCCAGCAGCTTGGAGATTCGGGCTGAAGCTTTCTTT | CASSLEIRAEAFF
TRBJ1-4 | . | . | TRBV19 | TGTGCCAGTAGTATGGCTAAGGGGAATGAAAAACTGTTTTTT | CASSMAKGNEKLFF
TRBJ1-4 | TRBD1 | . | TRBV27 | TGTGCCAGCAGTTTAGGACAGGGAGGAAATGAAAAACTGTTTTTT | CASSLGQGGNEKLFF
TRBJ1-6 | TRBD1 | . | TRBV5-5 | TGTGCCAGCAGCTTGGGACAGGGCTATAATTCACCCCTCCACTTT | CASSLGQGYNSPLHF
TRBJ1-6 | . | . | TRBV2 | TGTGCCAGCAATGGTGGGCCCCTCCACTTT | CASNGGPLHF
TRBJ1-2 | . | . | TRBV5-6 | TGTGCCAGCAGCTTGGCCCAGGGAGGCGGCTACACCTTC | CASSLAQGGGYTF
TRBJ2-1 | TRBD2 | . | TRBV19 | TGTGCCAGTAGTGTTAAACTAGCGGGAGGCCAAAGCTCCTACAATGAGCAGTTCTTC | CASSVKLAGGQSSYNEQFF
TRBJ1-1 | . | . | TRBV6-5 | TGTGCCAGCAGTTACTCGGGGTTTGGTACTGAAGCTTTCTTT | CASSYSGFGTEAFF
TRBJ2-7 | TRBD2 | . | TRBV5-1 | TGCGCCAGCAGCTTGGTGGGGACTAGCTCCTACGAGCAGTACTTC | CASSLVGTSSYEQYF